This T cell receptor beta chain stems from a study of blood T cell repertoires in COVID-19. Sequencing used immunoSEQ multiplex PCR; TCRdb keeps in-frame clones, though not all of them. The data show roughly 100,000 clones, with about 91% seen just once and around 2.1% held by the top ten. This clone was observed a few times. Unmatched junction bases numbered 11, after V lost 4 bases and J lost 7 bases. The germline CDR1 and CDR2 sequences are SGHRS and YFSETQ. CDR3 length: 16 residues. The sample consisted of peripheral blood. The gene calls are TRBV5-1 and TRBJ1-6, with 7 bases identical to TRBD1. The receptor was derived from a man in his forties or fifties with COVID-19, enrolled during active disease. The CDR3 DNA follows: TGCGCCAGCAGCCTCCGGGAAGGGGGCTCCAATTCACCCCTCCACTTT. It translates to CASSLREGGSNSPLHF.